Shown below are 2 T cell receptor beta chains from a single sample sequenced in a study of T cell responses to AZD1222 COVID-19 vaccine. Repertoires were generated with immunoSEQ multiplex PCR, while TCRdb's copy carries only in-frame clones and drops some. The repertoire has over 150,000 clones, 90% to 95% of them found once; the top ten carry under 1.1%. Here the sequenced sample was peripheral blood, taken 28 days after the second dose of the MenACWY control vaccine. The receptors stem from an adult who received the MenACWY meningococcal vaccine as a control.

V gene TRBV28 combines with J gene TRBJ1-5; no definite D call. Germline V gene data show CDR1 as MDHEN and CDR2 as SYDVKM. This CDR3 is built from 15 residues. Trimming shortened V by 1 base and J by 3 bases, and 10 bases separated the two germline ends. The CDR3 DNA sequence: TGTGCCAGCAGTTTATTGAGTACCGTCAATCAGCCCCAGCATTTT. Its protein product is CASSLLSTVNQPQHF. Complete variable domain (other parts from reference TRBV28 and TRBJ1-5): DVKVTQSSRYLVKRTGEKVFLECVQDMDHENMFWYRQDPGLGLRLIYFSYDVKMKEKGDIPEGYSVSREKKERFSLILESASTNQTSMYLCASSLLSTVNQPQHFGDGTRLSIL.

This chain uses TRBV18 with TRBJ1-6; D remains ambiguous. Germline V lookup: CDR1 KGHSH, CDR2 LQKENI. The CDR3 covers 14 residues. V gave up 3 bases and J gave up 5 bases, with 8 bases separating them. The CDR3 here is CASSPAADNSPLHF. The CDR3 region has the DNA TGTGCCAGCTCACCGGCAGCGGATAATTCACCCCTCCACTTT.